The present T cell receptor (beta chain) was sequenced within a study of long-term antiretroviral therapy in people with HIV. Overall study results and limits: Among HIV repertoires, CDR3 length ranges were narrower than those of controls.

At minimum, one pre-ART and two post-ART PBMC samples were obtained from each donor. Germline V gene data show CDR1 as SGHTA and CDR2 as FQGTGA. Losses at the gene ends were 4 bases for V and 4 bases for J; bases not matched to a gene: 8. CDR3 length: 18 amino acids. For this clone: Its antigen is not identified.

Researchers report immunoSEQ v3.0 was run at survey level. Per-sample sequencing targets were roughly 40,000-55,000 T-cell genomes. Only in-frame clones appear in the TCRdb table, and some are missing; sequencing was by immunoSEQ multiplex PCR. The sample has about 40,000 clones, 85% to 90% seen once. The V gene is TRBV7-3, the J gene TRBJ2-6; 12 nucleotides align to TRBD1. This clonotype originated in a woman in her forties or fifties with HIV. The input for sequencing was unsorted PBMCs, taken 3.1 years after starting antiretroviral therapy. The CDR3 coding sequence is TGTGCCAGCAGCTCACCGGGACAGGGGGCGCCCGGGGCCAACGTCCTGACTTTC. It codes for CASSSPGQGAPGANVLTF.